Listed below are T cell receptor beta chains from one sample, sequenced in a study of ipilimumab plus nivolumab after autologous stem cell transplantation. The protocol was immunoSEQ multiplex PCR, while the TCRdb copy is restricted to in-frame clones and leaves out a portion. This sample has approximately 1,900 clones, with approximately 78% found just once. The sequences come from PBMCs, collected in a trial of ipilimumab plus nivolumab as post-transplant consolidation. These receptor sequences come from a male donor with multiple myeloma. Each CDR3 is given with its conserved first and last residue. Fields, in order: CDR3 length, V gene, CDR3 protein.

>11|TRBV20-1
CSASEWTEAFF
>15|TRBV14
CASSQVQRASNEQFF
>14|TRBV5-1
CASSSDSTNEKLFF
>18|TRBV11-2
CASSLKLRASSYNSPLHF
>17|TRBV5-1
CASSLAGGQGQSDTQYF
>15|TRBV5-1
CASSFSGGHTDTQYF
>14|TRBV2
CASSEVGGGYGYTF
>14|TRBV27
CASSLLGSIDGYTF
>12|TRBV10-2
CASTPQGNIQYF
>13|TRBV2
CASSEMSNQPQHF
>13|TRBV7-4
CASSPFAGNTIYF
>15|TRBV10-2
CASSTTSGTGNTQYF
>14|TRBV18
CASSDRVVNQPQHF
>12|TRBV28
CASSWGRDKQYF
>15|TRBV28
CASSFRTGNNSPLHF
>14|TRBV10-3
CAISDERGIDEQYF
>15|TRBV28
CASSLERDPYNEQFF
>13|TRBV30
CAWSEGNNQPQHF
>16|TRBV28
CASSPPGAWVDGELFF
>11|TRBV20-1
CSARVIREQYF
>17|TRBV5-7
CASSPYNRGASGNTIYF
>15|TRBV11-2
CASSQQGVVTDTQYF
>15|TRBV4-1
CASSLSGANTGELFF
>15|TRBV5-1
CASSMAGQGLGEQYF
>18|TRBV18
CASSPRGTGGMRATEAFF
>15|TRBV5-1
CASSLRLAGDHEQFF
>13|TRBV13
CASSSDGAYGYTF
>16|TRBV28
CASSPLRQSSYNEQFF
>14|TRBV11-1
CASSTGLVYNEQFF
>13|TRBV6-1
CASSEYGYNEQFF
>16|TRBV7-6
CASSSTGTNSYNEQFF
>15|TRBV27
CASSFTGISAGELFF
>15|TRBV4-1
CASSQEGSSGNIQYF
>15|TRBV28
CASSFGGGRREKLFF
>14|TRBV2
CASKGLAGPDTQYF
>12|TRBV5-1
CASSLMLDEQFF
>15|TRBV9
CASSVALGGSYEQYF
>14|TRBV6-5
CASSYGLASYEQYF
>10|TRBV5-8
CASNSFGYTF
>13|TRBV27
CASSLGSTGELFF
>17|TRBV9
CASSAPPESGTSYEQFF
>15|TRBV10-3
CAISRLAGGDNEQFF
>12|TRBV30
CAWTEGGGEQYF
>12|TRBV9
CASGGGWVGYTF
>14|TRBV6-1
CASSLRDFAYEQYF